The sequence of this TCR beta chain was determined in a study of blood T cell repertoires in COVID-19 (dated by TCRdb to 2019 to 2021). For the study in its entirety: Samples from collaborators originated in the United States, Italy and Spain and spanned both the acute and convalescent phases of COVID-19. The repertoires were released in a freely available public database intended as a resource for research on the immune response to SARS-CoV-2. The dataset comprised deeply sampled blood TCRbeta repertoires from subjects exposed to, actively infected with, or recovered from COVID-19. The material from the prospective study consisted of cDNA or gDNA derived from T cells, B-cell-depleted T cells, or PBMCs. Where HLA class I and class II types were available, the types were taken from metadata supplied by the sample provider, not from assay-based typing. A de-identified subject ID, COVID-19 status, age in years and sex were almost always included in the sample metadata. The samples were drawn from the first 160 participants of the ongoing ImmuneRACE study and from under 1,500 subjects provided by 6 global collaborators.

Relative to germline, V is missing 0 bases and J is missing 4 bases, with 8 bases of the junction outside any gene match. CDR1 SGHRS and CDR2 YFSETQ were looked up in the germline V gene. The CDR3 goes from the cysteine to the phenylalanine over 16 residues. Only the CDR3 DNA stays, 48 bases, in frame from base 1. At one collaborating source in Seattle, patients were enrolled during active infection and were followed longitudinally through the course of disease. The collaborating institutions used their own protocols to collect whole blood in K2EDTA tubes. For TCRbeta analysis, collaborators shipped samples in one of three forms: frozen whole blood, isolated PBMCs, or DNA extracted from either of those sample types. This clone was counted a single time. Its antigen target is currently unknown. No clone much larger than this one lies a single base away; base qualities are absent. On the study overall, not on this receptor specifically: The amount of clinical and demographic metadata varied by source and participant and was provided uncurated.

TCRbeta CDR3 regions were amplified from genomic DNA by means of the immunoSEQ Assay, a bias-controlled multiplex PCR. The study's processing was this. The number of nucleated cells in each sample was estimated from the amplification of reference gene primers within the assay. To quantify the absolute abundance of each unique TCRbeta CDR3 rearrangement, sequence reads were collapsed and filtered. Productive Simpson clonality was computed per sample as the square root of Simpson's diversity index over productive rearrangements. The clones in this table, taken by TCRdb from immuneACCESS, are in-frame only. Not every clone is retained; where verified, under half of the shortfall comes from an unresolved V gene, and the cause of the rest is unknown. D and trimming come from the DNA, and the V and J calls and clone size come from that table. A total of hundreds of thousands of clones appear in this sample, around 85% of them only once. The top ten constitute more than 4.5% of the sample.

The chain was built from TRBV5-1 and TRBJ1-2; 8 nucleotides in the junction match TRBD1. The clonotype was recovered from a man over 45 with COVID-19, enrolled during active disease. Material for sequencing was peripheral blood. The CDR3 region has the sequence CASSLVGTGKPYGYTF. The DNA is TGCGCCAGCAGCTTGGTGGGGACAGGCAAACCCTATGGCTACACCTTC.